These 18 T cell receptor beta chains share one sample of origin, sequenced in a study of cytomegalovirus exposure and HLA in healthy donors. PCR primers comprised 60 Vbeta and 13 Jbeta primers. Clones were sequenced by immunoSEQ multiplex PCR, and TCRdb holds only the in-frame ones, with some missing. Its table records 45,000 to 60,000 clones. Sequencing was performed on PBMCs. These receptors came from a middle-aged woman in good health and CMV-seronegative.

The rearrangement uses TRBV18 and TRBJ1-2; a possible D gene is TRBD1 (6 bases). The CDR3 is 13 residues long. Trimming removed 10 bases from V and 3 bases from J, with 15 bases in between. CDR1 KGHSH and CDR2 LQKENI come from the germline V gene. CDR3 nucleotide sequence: TGTGCCACCTCCGAGGGGGAAGACTATGGCTACACCTTC. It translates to CATSEGEDYGYTF.

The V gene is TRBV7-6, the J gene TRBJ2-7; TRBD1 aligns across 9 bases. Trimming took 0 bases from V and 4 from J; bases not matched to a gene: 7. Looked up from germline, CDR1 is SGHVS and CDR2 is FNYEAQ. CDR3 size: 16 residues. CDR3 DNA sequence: TGTGCCAGCAGCTTAGCCCCGGACAGGGGAGATTACGAGCAGTACTTC. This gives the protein CASSLAPDRGDYEQYF.

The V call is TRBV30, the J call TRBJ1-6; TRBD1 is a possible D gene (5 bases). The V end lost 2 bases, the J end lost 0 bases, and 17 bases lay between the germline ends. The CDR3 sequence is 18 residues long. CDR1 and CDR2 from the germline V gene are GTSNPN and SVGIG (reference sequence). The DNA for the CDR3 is TGTGCCTGGAGTAATGGGGCTCTTTGGAGCTCCTATAATTCACCCCTCCACTTT. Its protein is CAWSNGALWSSYNSPLHF.

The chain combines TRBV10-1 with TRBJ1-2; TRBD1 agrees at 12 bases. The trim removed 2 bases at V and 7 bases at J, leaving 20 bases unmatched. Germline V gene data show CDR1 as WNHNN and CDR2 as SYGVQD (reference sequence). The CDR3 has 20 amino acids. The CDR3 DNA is TGCGCCAGCAGTGAGCCAACGTTAAGGGACAGGGGGCCCCCGGGCCGTGGCTACACCTTC. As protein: CASSEPTLRDRGPPGRGYTF.

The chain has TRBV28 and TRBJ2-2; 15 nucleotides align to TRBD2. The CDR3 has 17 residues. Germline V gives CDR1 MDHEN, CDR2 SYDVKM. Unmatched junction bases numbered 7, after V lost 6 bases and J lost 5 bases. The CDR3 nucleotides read TGTGCCAGCAGGGCTGGACTAGCGGGAGGGCGGACCGGGGAGCTGTTTTTT. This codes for CASRAGLAGGRTGELFF. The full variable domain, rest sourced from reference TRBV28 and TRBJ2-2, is DVKVTQSSRYLVKRTGEKVFLECVQDMDHENMFWYRQDPGLGLRLIYFSYDVKMKEKGDIPEGYSVSREKKERFSLILESASTNQTSMYLCASRAGLAGGRTGELFFGEGSRLTVL.

The CDR3 is CARSLGPPYEQYF. The CDR3 DNA sequence: TGTGCCAGAAGCCTTGGGCCCCCCTACGAGCAGTACTTC. The rearrangement uses TRBV5-3 and TRBJ2-7; the D is unclear. TRBV5-3 carries the ORF label, with uncertain function. The CDR3 extends over 13 amino acids. V was cut by 4 bases and J by 2 bases, with 10 bases left in between.

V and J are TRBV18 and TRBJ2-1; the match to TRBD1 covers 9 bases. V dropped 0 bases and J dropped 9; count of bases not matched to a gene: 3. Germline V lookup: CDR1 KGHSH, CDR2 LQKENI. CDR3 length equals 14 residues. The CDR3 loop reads CASSPPGTGPEQFF. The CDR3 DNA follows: TGTGCCAGCTCACCACCCGGGACAGGGCCTGAGCAGTTCTTC.

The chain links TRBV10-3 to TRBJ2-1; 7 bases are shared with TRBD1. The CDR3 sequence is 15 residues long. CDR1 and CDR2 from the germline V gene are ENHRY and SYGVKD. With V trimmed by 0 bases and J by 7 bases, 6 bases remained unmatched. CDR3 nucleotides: TGTGCCATCAGTGAGTCAGGGACAGCCCTTAATGAGCAGTTCTTC. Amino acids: CAISESGTALNEQFF.

The CDR3 DNA is TGTGCCAGCAGGCCTAGCGGGGGGATGGATGAGCAGTTCTTC. This gives the protein CASRPSGGMDEQFF. This rearrangement joins TRBV28 to TRBJ2-1; TRBD2 matches 11 bases. CDR3 length: 14 amino acids. J lost 8 bases, V lost 6 bases, and 6 bases had no gene match. Germline V gives CDR1 MDHEN, CDR2 SYDVKM.

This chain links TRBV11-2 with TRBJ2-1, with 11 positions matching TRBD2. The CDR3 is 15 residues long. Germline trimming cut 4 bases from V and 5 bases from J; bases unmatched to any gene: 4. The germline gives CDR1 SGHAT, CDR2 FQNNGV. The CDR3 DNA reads TGTGCCAGCAGCTCGACTAGCGGGATACACAATGAGCAGTTCTTC. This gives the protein CASSSTSGIHNEQFF.

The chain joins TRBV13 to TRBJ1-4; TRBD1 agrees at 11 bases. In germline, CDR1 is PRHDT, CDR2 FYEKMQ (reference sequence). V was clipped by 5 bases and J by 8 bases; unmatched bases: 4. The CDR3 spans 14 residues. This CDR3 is CASSPRDRGEKLFF. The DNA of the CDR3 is TGTGCCAGCAGCCCCAGGGACAGGGGGGAAAAACTGTTTTTT.

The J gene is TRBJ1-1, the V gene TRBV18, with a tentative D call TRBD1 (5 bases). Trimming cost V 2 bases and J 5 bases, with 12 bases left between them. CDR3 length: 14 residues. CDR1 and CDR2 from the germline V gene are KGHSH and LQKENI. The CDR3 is CASSPSLGRTEAFF. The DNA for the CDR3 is TGTGCCAGCTCACCATCTCTGGGGCGGACTGAAGCTTTCTTT.

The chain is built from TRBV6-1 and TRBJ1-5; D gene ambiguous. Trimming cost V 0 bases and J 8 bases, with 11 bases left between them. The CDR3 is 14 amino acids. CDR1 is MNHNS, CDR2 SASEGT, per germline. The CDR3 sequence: CASSEAPSREPQHF. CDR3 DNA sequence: TGTGCCAGCAGTGAAGCCCCTTCTCGGGAGCCCCAGCATTTT.

CDR3 sequence: CASSSGQNIPYEQYF. CDR3 nucleotide sequence: TGTGCCAGCAGTTCGGGACAGAACATCCCCTACGAGCAGTACTTC. This chain links TRBV28 with TRBJ2-7, with 7 bases fitting TRBD1. Per the germline V gene, CDR1 is MDHEN and CDR2 is SYDVKM. This CDR3 has 15 amino acids. Unmatched junction bases numbered 8, after V lost 4 bases and J lost 2 bases. Based on the CDR3 plus reference TRBV28 and TRBJ2-7, the full variable domain is DVKVTQSSRYLVKRTGEKVFLECVQDMDHENMFWYRQDPGLGLRLIYFSYDVKMKEKGDIPEGYSVSREKKERFSLILESASTNQTSMYLCASSSGQNIPYEQYFGPGTRLTVT.

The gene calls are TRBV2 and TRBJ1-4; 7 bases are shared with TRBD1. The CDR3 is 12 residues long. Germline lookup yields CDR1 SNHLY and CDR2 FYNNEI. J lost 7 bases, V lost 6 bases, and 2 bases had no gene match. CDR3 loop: CASSRGSEKLFF. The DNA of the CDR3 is TGTGCCAGCAGCAGGGGGTCTGAAAAACTGTTTTTT.

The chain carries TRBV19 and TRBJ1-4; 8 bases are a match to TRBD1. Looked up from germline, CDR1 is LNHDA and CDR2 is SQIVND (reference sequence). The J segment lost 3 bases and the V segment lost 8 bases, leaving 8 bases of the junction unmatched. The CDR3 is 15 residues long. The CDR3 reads CASSDRGTANEKLFF. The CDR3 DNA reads TGTGCCAGTTCTGACAGGGGAACGGCTAATGAAAAACTGTTTTTT.

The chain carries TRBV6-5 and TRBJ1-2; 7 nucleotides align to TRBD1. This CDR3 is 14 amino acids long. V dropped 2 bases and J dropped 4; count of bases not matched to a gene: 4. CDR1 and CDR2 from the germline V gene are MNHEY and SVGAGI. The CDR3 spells CASSYAGTVYGYTF. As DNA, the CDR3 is TGTGCCAGCAGTTACGCCGGGACAGTCTATGGCTACACCTTC.

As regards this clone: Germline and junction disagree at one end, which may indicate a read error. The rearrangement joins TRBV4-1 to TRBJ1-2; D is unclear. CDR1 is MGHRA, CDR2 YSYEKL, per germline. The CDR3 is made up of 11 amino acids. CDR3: CASSQDSLTSF. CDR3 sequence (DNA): TGCGCCAGCAGCCAAGATAGCCTTACGTCCTTC.